The sequence of this T cell receptor (beta chain) was determined in a study of monozygotic twins with inflammatory bowel disease. Samples each yielded cDNA through eight separate reactions. TCRdb reprocessed the 5' RACE reads, with one entry per CDR3 protein and no DNA. This sample lists about 380,000 distinct CDR3 sequences; its ten largest clones have 2.5% to 3%. Germline V CDR1 and CDR2: SGHDT, YYEEEE. This CDR3 is 12 amino acids long. This clonotype was sampled from a human donor with ulcerative colitis or Crohn's disease, or a healthy co-twin of an affected twin (not recorded which). Input material: blood. This chain uses TRBV5-6 with TRBJ2-1; lacking DNA, the TRBD2 call made by TCRdb goes unchecked. CDR3 residues: CASSLAGGEQFF.